The 16 T cell receptor beta chains below all came from one sample that was sequenced in a study of response to subunit inactivated influenza vaccine. TCRdb ran MiXCR on the RT-PCR reads and lists one entry per CDR3 protein. The data show some 520,000 distinct CDR3 sequences, approximately 17% seen once. The starting material was CD4+ T cells sorted from PBMCs, obtained about 24 months after vaccination. The receptor source for this set is a man aged 50-75 years who received an inactivated influenza vaccine.

The chain links TRBV12-3 or TRBV12-4 to TRBJ1-2; 10 bases align to TRBD1. This CDR3 contains 13 residues. J gave up 6 bases and V 6 bases, and 4 bases lay outside the gene matches. The CDR3: CASRRGTGDGYTF. CDR3 DNA sequence: TGTGCCAGCAGGAGGGGGACAGGGGATGGCTACACCTTC.

This clonotype was counted between two and nine times. V gene TRBV4-3 combines with J gene TRBJ1-6, with unresolved D. Germline V lookup: CDR1 LGHNA, CDR2 YSLEER. Trimming shortened V by 0 bases and J by 9 bases, and 6 bases separated the two germline ends. CDR3 length: 13 amino acids. This chain's CDR3 is CASSQEGSSPLHF. The DNA for the CDR3 is TGCGCCAGCAGCCAAGAAGGGTCTTCACCCCTCCACTTT.

The chain is built from TRBV3-1 and TRBJ1-1, with 7 bases aligning to TRBD1. This CDR3 spans 14 amino acids. Germline V gives CDR1 LGHDT, CDR2 YNNKEL (reference sequence). J was trimmed by 5 bases and V by 0 bases; bases with no gene match: 3. Here the CDR3 DNA reads TGTGCCAGCAGCCAAGAGACAGGGAGGACTGAAGCTTTCTTT. Protein: CASSQETGRTEAFF. The full variable domain, its missing parts supplied by reference TRBV3-1 and TRBJ1-1, is DTAVSQTPKYLVTQMGNDKSIKCEQNLGHDTMYWYKQDSKKFLKIMFSYNNKELIINETVPNRFSPKSPDKAHLNLHINSLELGDSAVYFCASSQETGRTEAFFGQGTRLTVV.

The chain carries TRBV4-1 and TRBJ2-1; 8 bases are a match to TRBD2. J gave up 0 bases and V 5 bases, and 6 bases lay outside the gene matches. The CDR3 spans 16 residues. From germline, CDR1 is MGHRA and CDR2 YSYEKL. CDR3 sequence reads: CASSWVLADSYNEQFF. In DNA, the CDR3 is TGCGCCAGCAGCTGGGTACTAGCGGACTCCTACAATGAGCAGTTCTTC.

This clonotype appeared a few times. The chain has TRBV20-1 and TRBJ2-4; weak D call: TRBD2 (5 bases). Germline CDR1 DFQATT, CDR2 SNEGSKA (reference sequence). The CDR3 extends over 13 amino acids. V lost 6 bases and J lost 3, with 12 bases in between. The CDR3 loop reads CSAKSEGKNIQYF. CDR3 DNA sequence: TGCAGTGCCAAATCCGAGGGCAAAAACATTCAGTACTTC.

This sequence joins TRBV20-1 and TRBJ1-5, with a tentative D call TRBD1 (6 bases). V lost 3 bases and J 9 bases, leaving 18 bases between the germline ends. CDR1 is DFQATT and CDR2 is SNEGSKA in the germline V gene (reference sequence). The CDR3 totals 14 residues. The CDR3 sequence: CSASRDRILGPQHF. CDR3 in DNA: TGCAGTGCTAGTCGCGACAGGATTTTGGGGCCCCAGCATTTT.

This clonotype was observed a few times. The V gene is TRBV20-1, the J gene TRBJ2-1; maybe TRBD2 (7 bases). The CDR3 length is 15 residues. V was shortened by 3 bases and J by 6 bases, with 18 bases between the two germline ends. CDR1 is DFQATT, CDR2 SNEGSKA, per germline (reference sequence). The CDR3 here is CSASRGGGSRNEQFF. The CDR3 coding sequence is TGCAGTGCTAGCCGAGGGGGGGGAAGTCGCAATGAGCAGTTCTTC.

In its sample, this clonotype was seen a few times. This chain joins TRBV6-5 and TRBJ2-7; 7 bases match TRBD2. CDR3 length: 15 residues. J was trimmed by 4 bases and V by 2 bases; bases with no gene match: 8. Germline CDR1 is MNHEY and CDR2 is SVGAGI. The CDR3 DNA sequence: TGTGCCAGCAGTTACGCCGCGGGAGTCCGGTACGAGCAGTACTTC. It codes for CASSYAAGVRYEQYF.

About this clonotype: The junction departs from the called germline gene at one end, perhaps through a read error. V gene TRBV25-1 combines with J gene TRBJ2-7; D is undetermined. The germline V gene has CDR1 MGHDK and CDR2 SYGVNS. This CDR3 comprises 12 residues. CDR3 bases: TGCCTTAAGGAGACGCCCTCCTACGAGCAGTACTTC. This translates into CLKETPSYEQYF.

The table lists this clonotype with a few counts. The DNA of the CDR3 is TGTGCCAGCAGGAGACAGGGCGCTTATGAAAAACTGTTTTTT. It codes for CASRRQGAYEKLFF. The chain links TRBV27 to TRBJ1-4, with 7 bases matching TRBD1. CDR3 length equals 14 residues. Germline CDR1 reads MNHEY; CDR2 reads SMNVEV (reference sequence). The J segment lost 6 bases and the V segment lost 6 bases, leaving 7 bases of the junction unmatched.

As concerns this clonotype: A read error may explain this, as a much larger clone is one base away. This chain joins TRBV9 and TRBJ2-3, with D unclear. The CDR3 is 13 residues long. V dropped 0 bases and J dropped 5 bases, with 7 bases sitting between them. Germline V gene sequence: CDR1 SGDLS, CDR2 YYNGEE. The chain's CDR3 is CASSVGLQDTQYF. DNA for the CDR3: TGTGCCAGCAGCGTAGGACTCCAAGATACGCAGTATTTT.

This clonotype was detected ten times or more. This CDR3 is CASSLTGALNTEAFF. DNA for the CDR3: TGTGCCAGCAGTTTGACCGGGGCATTGAACACTGAAGCTTTCTTT. The gene calls are TRBV12-3 or TRBV12-4 and TRBJ1-1, with D possibly matching TRBD1 (5 bases). Deletions cut 3 bases from V and 0 bases from J, with 11 bases between. CDR3 size: 15 residues.

This clonotype was counted only a few times. This rearrangement joins TRBV12-3 or TRBV12-4 to TRBJ2-1, with 7 positions matching TRBD2. V gave up 1 base and J gave up 9 bases; unmatched junction bases: 6. This CDR3 has 14 amino acids. The CDR3 DNA reads as TGTGCCAGCAGTTTAGTACGGGGGGTCTTTGAGCAGTTCTTC. Its translation: CASSLVRGVFEQFF.

Here the CDR3 DNA reads TGTGCCAGCAGTCCTTATAGCGGGAGAAGGGCAGATACGCAGTATTTT. This translates into CASSPYSGRRADTQYF. The rearrangement links TRBV28 to TRBJ2-3; 9 positions match TRBD2. The junction had 10 bases not matched to a gene; V was cut back by 5 bases and J by 4 bases. Germline lookup yields CDR1 MDHEN and CDR2 SYDVKM. The CDR3 has 16 residues.

The chain links TRBV18 to TRBJ2-7; 8 nucleotides line up with TRBD1. The CDR3 runs 14 residues. Per germline, CDR1 KGHSH and CDR2 LQKENI. With 8 bases clipped from V and 7 bases from J, the junction kept 13 bases outside the gene matches. The CDR3 here is CASEEVAGGVEQYF. As DNA, the CDR3 is TGTGCCAGCGAAGAGGTTGCAGGGGGCGTTGAGCAGTACTTC.

The chain uses TRBV6-2 or TRBV6-3 and TRBJ2-7; perhaps D is TRBD1 or TRBD2 (5 bases each). Germline CDR1 reads MNHEY; CDR2 reads SVGEGT. Trimming took 6 bases from V and 0 from J, leaving 18 bases between them. The CDR3 consists of 16 residues. The CDR3 sequence is CASSLGWGRSSYEQYF. CDR3 coding DNA: TGTGCCAGCAGCCTAGGGTGGGGACGCAGCTCCTACGAGCAGTACTTC.